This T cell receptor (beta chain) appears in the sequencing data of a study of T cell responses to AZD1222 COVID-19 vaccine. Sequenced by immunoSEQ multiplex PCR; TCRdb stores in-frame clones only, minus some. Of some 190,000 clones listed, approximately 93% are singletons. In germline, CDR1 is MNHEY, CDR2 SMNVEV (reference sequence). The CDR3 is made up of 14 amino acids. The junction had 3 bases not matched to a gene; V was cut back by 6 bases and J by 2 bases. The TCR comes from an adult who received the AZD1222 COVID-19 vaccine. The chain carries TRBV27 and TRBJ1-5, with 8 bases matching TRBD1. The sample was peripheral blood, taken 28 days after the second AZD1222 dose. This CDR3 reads CASRPTGGNQPQHF. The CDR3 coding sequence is TGTGCCAGCAGGCCGACAGGGGGCAATCAGCCCCAGCATTTT.